The T cell receptor beta chain under discussion was sequenced for a study of control samples from healthy donors and cancer patients. The CDR3 loop spans 14 amino acids. Germline values: CDR1 SGHTA, CDR2 FQGNSA. V dropped 5 bases and J dropped 11 bases, with 21 bases sitting between them. Sequencing used immunoSEQ multiplex PCR; TCRdb keeps in-frame clones, though not all of them. The data hold tens of thousands of clones, with more than 85% observed a single time. The receptor comes from a man aged 25 to 40 with colorectal cancer. Input material: PBMCs. V gene TRBV7-2 combines with J gene TRBJ1-1; possibly TRBD1 for D (5 bases). The CDR3 DNA reads as TGTGCCAGCAGCGCTAGTGTAACAGGTATTGGGGCTTTCTTT. This sequence encodes CASSASVTGIGAFF.